Listed here are 32 T cell receptor beta chains from one sample, sequenced in a study of blood T cells in healthy people across ages. PCR was performed a second time for about 7 to 11 cycles using a sample-barcoded 5' primer and a J-beta primer mix. TCRdb re-analysed the 5' RACE reads in MiXCR, keeping a single row per CDR3 protein. The data contain approximately 600,000 distinct CDR3 sequences, about 54% of them singletons. The sequencing input was blood. All receptors come from a man aged 55 to 70 in good health.

This chain links TRBV11-2 with TRBJ2-5; TRBD1 or TRBD2 may be the D gene (5 bases each). This CDR3 has 17 amino acids. Germline V gene sequence: CDR1 SGHAT, CDR2 FQNNGV. Trimming pared 3 bases from V and 5 bases from J, leaving 22 bases between. The CDR3 reads CASSLDPIGTARETQYF. The DNA of the CDR3 is TGTGCCAGCAGCTTGGACCCTATCGGGACCGCCCGTGAGACCCAGTACTTC.

The chain carries TRBV11-2 and TRBJ1-2; D is undetermined. V lost 0 bases, J lost 7 bases, and 12 bases lay in between. This CDR3 has 14 amino acids. Germline CDR1 and CDR2: SGHAT and FQNNGV. The CDR3 loop is CASSLDLQGSGYTF. The CDR3 DNA reads TGTGCCAGCAGCTTAGATTTGCAAGGGAGTGGCTACACCTTC. Filled out from reference TRBV11-2 and TRBJ1-2, the complete variable domain reads EAGVAQSPRYKIIEKRQSVAFWCNPISGHATLYWYQQILGQGPKLLIQFQNNGVVDDSQLPKDRFSAERLKGVDSTLKIQPAKLEDSAVYLCASSLDLQGSGYTFGSGTRLTVV.

The chain joins TRBV3-1 to TRBJ2-1; D is ambiguous. The CDR3 extends over 14 amino acids. V was trimmed by 8 bases and J by 8 bases, leaving 19 bases between them. Germline CDR1 reads LGHDT; CDR2 reads YNNKEL (reference sequence). The CDR3 here is CASALGPPWDEQFF. The CDR3 DNA is TGTGCCAGCGCACTTGGGCCGCCTTGGGATGAGCAGTTCTTC.

This chain connects TRBV20-1 to TRBJ2-5; tentative D call: TRBD2 (5 bases). The CDR3 totals 12 residues. Germline CDR1 reads DFQATT; CDR2 reads SNEGSKA (reference sequence). Trimming stripped 4 bases from V and 7 bases from J, with 13 bases between. The CDR3 nucleotides are TGCAGTGCTACGGGAAGTGAAGGGACCCAGTACTTC. Its translation is CSATGSEGTQYF.

The chain links TRBV4-1 to TRBJ1-1; TRBD1 matches 7 bases. The V segment lost 4 bases and the J segment 0 bases; nucleotides outside the gene matches: 8. From germline, CDR1 is MGHRA and CDR2 YSYEKL. The CDR3 totals 16 residues. The CDR3: CASSRTGQVLNTEAFF. In DNA form, the CDR3 reads TGCGCCAGCAGCCGAACCGGACAGGTCCTGAACACTGAAGCTTTCTTT.

This clonotype was detected a few times. In DNA form, the CDR3 reads TGTGCCAGCAGTCCCTTGGGGACAGGGAATGAAAAACTGTTTTTT. This translates into CASSPLGTGNEKLFF. The genes are TRBV6-5 and TRBJ1-4, with 9 bases lining up with TRBD1. CDR1 and CDR2 (germline): MNHEY, SVGAGI. The CDR3 sequence is 15 residues long. V gave up 5 bases and J gave up 5 bases; unmatched junction bases: 6.

This clonotype was seen a handful of times. The chain links TRBV20-1 to TRBJ1-2; TRBD1 is a possible D gene (5 bases). The ends were cut back, 3 bases at V and 3 bases at J, with 11 bases in the middle. The CDR3 totals 13 residues. CDR1 and CDR2 from the germline V gene are DFQATT and SNEGSKA (reference sequence). This chain's CDR3 is CSASHQGYYGYTF. Here the CDR3 DNA reads TGCAGTGCTAGCCACCAGGGCTACTATGGCTACACCTTC.

The rearrangement joins TRBV20-1 to TRBJ1-2, with 9 bases matching TRBD1. The CDR3 consists of 12 residues. The V gene's germline CDR1 is DFQATT and CDR2 SNEGSKA (reference sequence). V was pared by 7 bases and J by 5 bases, with 5 bases of the junction left unmatched. CDR3 sequence reads: CSGPGTGYGYTF. CDR3 nucleotide sequence: TGCAGTGGCCCAGGGACAGGGTATGGCTACACCTTC.

J is TRBJ2-7 and V is TRBV20-1; 10 nucleotides line up with TRBD2. CDR3 size: 14 residues. From germline, CDR1 is DFQATT and CDR2 SNEGSKA (reference sequence). V shed 5 bases and J 3 bases; nucleotides not matched to a gene: 7. The CDR3 nucleotides are TGCAGTGCTCTGGTGGCTAGCGGGGGCTACGAGCAGTACTTC. It encodes CSALVASGGYEQYF.

The chain recombines TRBV4-1 with TRBJ2-6; D is unresolved. The CDR3 spans 16 residues. Trimming stripped 6 bases from V and 0 bases from J, with 12 bases between. Germline V gives CDR1 MGHRA, CDR2 YSYEKL. In nucleotides, the CDR3 is TGCGCCAGCAGTCCCTTTTACAGCTCTGGGGCCAACGTCCTGACTTTC. Translated, it gives CASSPFYSSGANVLTF.

V gene TRBV7-8 combines with J gene TRBJ2-1, with a weak D call TRBD2 (5 bases). V was cut by 6 bases and J by 10 bases, with 13 bases left in between. CDR1 SGHVS and CDR2 FQNEAQ come from the germline V gene. This CDR3 comprises 12 residues. DNA of the CDR3: TGTGCCAGCAGTCCCCGAGGGTTCGAGCAGTTCTTC. Its protein is CASSPRGFEQFF.

This clonotype came up a few times. V and J are TRBV10-2 and TRBJ2-7; possible D gene TRBD1, 6 bases. The CDR3 length is 13 residues. The germline V gene encodes CDR1 WSHSY and CDR2 SAAADI. Trimming pared 2 bases from V and 4 bases from J, leaving 9 bases between. This chain's CDR3 is CASSERTVYEQYF. CDR3 in DNA: TGCGCCAGCAGTGAGCGGACAGTATACGAGCAGTACTTC.

This clonotype was seen once. The CDR3 coding sequence is TGTGCCAGCACACGAGGGGATTCCTATGGCTACACCTTC. Translation: CASTRGDSYGYTF. The chain links TRBV7-9 to TRBJ1-2, with D tentatively TRBD1 (5 bases). The CDR3 consists of 13 residues. Germline V gene lookup returns CDR1 SEHNR and CDR2 FQNEAQ (reference sequence). V was cut by 7 bases and J by 4 bases, with 13 bases left in between.

This clonotype was seen a handful of times. This chain uses TRBV3-1 with TRBJ1-2; D remains unclear. CDR1 LGHDT and CDR2 YNNKEL come from the germline V gene (reference sequence). Trimming cost V 1 base and J 7 bases, with 13 bases left between them. The CDR3 covers 14 residues. The CDR3 sequence: CASSQARGLGGYTF. The CDR3 DNA is TGTGCCAGCAGCCAAGCCCGGGGTTTAGGTGGCTACACCTTC.

The chain couples TRBV29-1 to TRBJ2-5; D may be TRBD2 (6 bases). There are 12 residues in the CDR3. Germline-derived CDR1 and CDR2 are SQVTM and ANQGSEA. Deletions cut 3 bases from V and 7 bases from J, with 12 bases between. The CDR3 sequence: CSVEGTAGTQYF. The CDR3, as DNA: TGCAGCGTTGAGGGGACTGCAGGGACCCAGTACTTC. Filled out from reference TRBV29-1 and TRBJ2-5, the complete variable domain reads SAVISQKPSRDICQRGTSLTIQCQVDSQVTMMFWYRQQPGQSLTLIATANQGSEATYESGFVIDKFPISRPNLTFSTLTVSNMSPEDSSIYLCSVEGTAGTQYFGPGTRLLVL.

This clonotype was observed a handful of times. The J gene is TRBJ1-1, the V gene TRBV10-3, with D hard to call. Germline lookup yields CDR1 ENHRY and CDR2 SYGVKD. V lost 1 base and J 4 bases, leaving 10 bases between the germline ends. CDR3 length: 14 residues. CDR3 sequence (DNA): TGTGCCATCAGTGAGTTGGAAGGCGGCACTGAAGCTTTCTTT. It encodes CAISELEGGTEAFF.

J is TRBJ2-7 and V is TRBV10-3; TRBD1 aligns across 7 bases. CDR1 is ENHRY, CDR2 SYGVKD, per germline. The J segment lost 5 bases and the V segment lost 0 bases, leaving 4 bases of the junction unmatched. The CDR3 loop spans 14 amino acids. DNA for the CDR3: TGTGCCATCAGTGAGTCGGTCAGGGGGAACGAGCAGTACTTC. Protein sequence: CAISESVRGNEQYF.

The gene calls are TRBV12-3 or TRBV12-4 and TRBJ1-2; D uncertain. The CDR3 is 15 residues long. The V gene lost 3 bases and the J gene lost 4 bases, with 15 bases spanning the gap. DNA for the CDR3: TGTGCCAGCAGTTTCCTGCAGTCCGACGTCTATGGCTACACCTTC. Encoded protein: CASSFLQSDVYGYTF.

The chain is built from TRBV4-3 and TRBJ1-5, with 7 bases that match TRBD1. The CDR3 extends over 16 amino acids. V lost 1 base to trimming and J lost 7 bases; unmatched junction nucleotides: 10. The germline CDR1 and CDR2 sequences are LGHNA and YSLEER. The CDR3, as DNA: TGCGCCAGCAGCCAAGCGTTGACAGGGACCGGGCAGCCCCAGCATTTT. Protein: CASSQALTGTGQPQHF.

The chain links TRBV7-2 to TRBJ1-4; the D is unclear. CDR3 length: 15 amino acids. V was clipped by 5 bases and J by 7 bases, with 17 bases between them. CDR1 and CDR2 (germline): SGHTA, FQGNSA. The CDR3, as DNA: TGTGCCAGCAGCCCAAGACCGGGCGGGAGTGAAAAACTGTTTTTT. It translates to CASSPRPGGSEKLFF.

The chain couples TRBV12-3 or TRBV12-4 to TRBJ2-5; TRBD2 matches at 7 bases. CDR3 size: 14 residues. V shed 6 bases, J shed 3 bases, and the junction held 7 bases outside the gene matches. In DNA form, the CDR3 reads TGTGCCAGCAGCCCCACCGGACTAGAAGAGACCCAGTACTTC. This encodes CASSPTGLEETQYF.

The CDR3 nucleotides read TGTGCCAGCAGTTACGGCCCCGACACTGAAGCTTTCTTT. Translating it yields CASSYGPDTEAFF. The chain links TRBV6-6 to TRBJ1-1, with no clear D. This CDR3 is built from 13 residues. Trimming removed 2 bases from V and 3 bases from J, with 7 bases in between. From germline, CDR1 is MNHNY and CDR2 SVGAGI (reference sequence).

This clonotype came up a few times. The J gene is TRBJ1-6, the V gene TRBV20-1; 7 bases line up with TRBD1. V shed 1 base, J shed 7 bases, and the junction held 1 base outside the gene matches. The V gene's germline CDR1 is DFQATT and CDR2 SNEGSKA (reference sequence). The CDR3 is 13 amino acids. The DNA for the CDR3 is TGCAGTGCTAGAGCACAGGGGAATTCACCCCTCCACTTT. This translates into CSARAQGNSPLHF.

The chain recombines TRBV3-1 with TRBJ1-2; tentatively, D is TRBD1 (6 bases). CDR3 length: 15 amino acids. Germline CDR1 is LGHDT and CDR2 is YNNKEL (reference sequence). Trimming cost V 1 base and J 3 bases, with 12 bases left between them. The CDR3, as DNA: TGTGCCAGCAGCCAAGGAGGGGGGGGTCACTATGGCTACACCTTC. Translating gives CASSQGGGGHYGYTF.

The V and J genes are TRBV10-3 and TRBJ2-5; 9 positions agree with TRBD1. The ends lost 5 bases at V and 5 bases at J; junction bases unmatched: 9. The CDR3 runs to 15 residues. Germline CDR1 is ENHRY and CDR2 is SYGVKD. The CDR3 spells CAISPGQGRLETQYF. CDR3 coding DNA: TGTGCCATCAGTCCGGGACAGGGTCGGTTGGAGACCCAGTACTTC.

The rearrangement uses TRBV25-1 and TRBJ2-3, with 7 nucleotides matching TRBD2. This CDR3 is 15 amino acids long. The V gene end was trimmed by 3 bases and the J gene end by 2 bases; junction bases not matched to a gene: 5. Germline-derived CDR1 and CDR2 are MGHDK and SYGVNS. CDR3 in amino acids: CASSDPAGTTDTQYF. As DNA, the CDR3 is TGTGCCAGCAGTGACCCAGCGGGAACCACAGATACGCAGTATTTT.

The table lists this clonotype with a count of one. This chain uses TRBV7-6 with TRBJ2-6; tentative D call: TRBD1 (6 bases). Trimming took off 5 bases at V and 1 base at J, with 15 bases between the two ends. Per the germline V gene, CDR1 is SGHVS and CDR2 is FNYEAQ. The CDR3 is 17 amino acids. The CDR3 DNA sequence: TGTGCCAGCAGCCAGTATCAGGGGTTGTCTGGGGCCAACGTCCTGACTTTC. Translation: CASSQYQGLSGANVLTF.

This clonotype was seen only a few times. The chain joins TRBV18 to TRBJ1-1; maybe TRBD1 (6 bases). The CDR3 length is 15 residues. Germline lookup yields CDR1 KGHSH and CDR2 LQKENI. The V end lost 5 bases, the J end lost 0 bases, and 13 bases lay between the germline ends. CDR3 sequence reads: CASSIRQDLNTEAFF. CDR3 in DNA: TGTGCCAGCTCAATAAGACAGGACCTGAACACTGAAGCTTTCTTT.

V and J are TRBV5-1 and TRBJ1-1, with 9 bases lining up with TRBD1. This CDR3 region has 14 residues. Germline CDR1 is SGHRS and CDR2 is YFSETQ. With V trimmed by 4 bases and J by 5 bases, 6 bases remained unmatched. CDR3 sequence: CASSGQGPGTEAFF. In DNA form, the CDR3 reads TGCGCCAGCAGCGGACAGGGGCCGGGGACTGAAGCTTTCTTT. Together with reference TRBV5-1 and TRBJ1-1, the CDR3 gives the full variable domain: KAGVTQTPRYLIKTRGQQVTLSCSPISGHRSVSWYQQTPGQGLQFLFEYFSETQRNKGNFPGRFSGRQFSNSRSEMNVSTLELGDSALYLCASSGQGPGTEAFFGQGTRLTVV.

This clonotype was seen a handful of times. The chain carries TRBV10-3 and TRBJ2-5; 8 bases agree with TRBD1. Germline CDR1 is ENHRY and CDR2 is SYGVKD. CDR3 length equals 12 residues. V was pared by 5 bases and J by 5 bases, with 1 base of the junction left unmatched. CDR3 nucleotides: TGTGCCATCAGTTACAGGGGGGAGACCCAGTACTTC. Translation gives CAISYRGETQYF.

The chain links TRBV20-1 to TRBJ1-1; 7 positions agree with TRBD1. Germline lookup yields CDR1 DFQATT and CDR2 SNEGSKA (reference sequence). Unmatched junction bases numbered 9, after V lost 4 bases and J lost 1 base. CDR3 length: 15 residues. The chain's CDR3 is CSAKPRGGGNTEAFF. The CDR3 region has the DNA TGCAGTGCTAAACCTCGAGGGGGCGGGAACACTGAAGCTTTCTTT.

This clonotype was counted only a few times. The V call is TRBV29-1, the J call TRBJ1-6; TRBD1 matches at 10 bases. CDR3 length: 14 amino acids. Germline lookup yields CDR1 SQVTM and CDR2 ANQGSEA. J lost 7 bases, V lost 7 bases, and 7 bases had no gene match. The CDR3: CSAIPGQGNSPLHF. For the CDR3, the DNA is TGCAGCGCAATTCCGGGACAGGGGAATTCACCCCTCCACTTT.